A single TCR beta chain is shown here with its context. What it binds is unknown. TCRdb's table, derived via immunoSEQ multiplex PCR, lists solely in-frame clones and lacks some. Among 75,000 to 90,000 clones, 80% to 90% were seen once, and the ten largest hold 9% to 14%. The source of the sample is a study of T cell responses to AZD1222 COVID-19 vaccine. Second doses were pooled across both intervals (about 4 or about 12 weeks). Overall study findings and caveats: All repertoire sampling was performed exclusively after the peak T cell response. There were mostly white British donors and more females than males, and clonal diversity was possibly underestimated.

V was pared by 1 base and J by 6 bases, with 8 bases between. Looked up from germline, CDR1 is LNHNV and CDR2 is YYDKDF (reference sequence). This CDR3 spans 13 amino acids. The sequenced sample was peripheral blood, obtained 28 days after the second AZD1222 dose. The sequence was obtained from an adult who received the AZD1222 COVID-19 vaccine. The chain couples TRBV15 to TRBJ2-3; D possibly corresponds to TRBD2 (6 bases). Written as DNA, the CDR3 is TGTGCCACCAGCAGAGGAGGGAGGGATACGCAGTATTTT. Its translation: CATSRGGRDTQYF.